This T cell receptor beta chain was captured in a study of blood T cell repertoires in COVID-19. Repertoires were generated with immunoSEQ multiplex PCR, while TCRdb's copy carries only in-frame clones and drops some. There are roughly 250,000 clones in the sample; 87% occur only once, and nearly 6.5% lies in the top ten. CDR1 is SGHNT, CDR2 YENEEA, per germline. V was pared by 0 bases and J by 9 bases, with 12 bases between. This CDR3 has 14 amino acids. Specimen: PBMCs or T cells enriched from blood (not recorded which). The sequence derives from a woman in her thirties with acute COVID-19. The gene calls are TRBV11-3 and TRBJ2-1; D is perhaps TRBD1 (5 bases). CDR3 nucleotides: TGTGCCAGCAGCTTAGACACCAGGGTTGGTGAGCAGTTCTTC. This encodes CASSLDTRVGEQFF.